The present TCR beta chain was sequenced within a study of cytomegalovirus exposure and HLA in healthy donors. Findings and caveats of the study: Sequences of the TCR beta chain were said to predict the HLA-A and HLA-B alleles of most subjects accurately. The study designated around 150 TCR beta chains cytomegalovirus-associated. Analysis performed later showed TCR beta chains linked to HLA being more clonally expanded than equally common others.

V shed 4 bases, J shed 5 bases, and the junction held 9 bases outside the gene matches. The CDR3 extends over 15 amino acids. Germline V CDR1 and CDR2: SQVTM, ANQGSEA. Comments on this clone: The antigen remains unidentified.

The PCR made use of 60 Vbeta and 13 Jbeta primers. Measured with immunoSEQ multiplex PCR; TCRdb has only the in-frame clones, and not every one. This sample has roughly 120,000 clones; about 86% occur once, and the top ten carry 2% to 2.5%. This clonotype was obtained from a woman aged 40 to 55 in good health and CMV-seronegative. The sample taken for sequencing was PBMCs. J is TRBJ2-2 and V is TRBV29-1, with TRBD2 matching over 8 bases. The CDR3 spells CSVASAGGGTGELFF. CDR3 in DNA: TGCAGCGTTGCTTCCGCGGGAGGTGGGACCGGGGAGCTGTTTTTT.